Listed below are T cell receptor beta chains from one sample, sequenced in a study of cytomegalovirus exposure and HLA in healthy donors. Only in-frame clones appear in the TCRdb table, and some are missing; sequencing was by immunoSEQ multiplex PCR. The listing records 150,000 to 200,000 clones. Sequenced material: PBMCs. The receptors derive from a man aged 30-40 years in good health and CMV-seronegative. Each CDR3 is given with its conserved first and last residue. A D gene is named only where the DNA matches it firmly.

V	J	D	DNA	CDR3
TRBV11-3	TRBJ1-5	.	TGTGCCAGCAGCTTAGTAGACGGGATTAATCAGCCCCAGCATTTT	CASSLVDGINQPQHF
TRBV4-3	TRBJ1-1	.	TGCGCCAGCAGCCAAGATCTCAGGGAACCCACTGAAGCTTTCTTT	CASSQDLREPTEAFF
TRBV10-3	TRBJ2-3	TRBD2	TGTGCCATCAGTGAGTCCGGGACTAGCGGACGGCGCAATACGCAGTATTTT	CAISESGTSGRRNTQYF
TRBV4-2	TRBJ1-3	TRBD1	TGTGCCAGCACCCCCGGACAGGCCGATTCTGGAAACACCATATATTTT	CASTPGQADSGNTIYF
TRBV9	TRBJ1-1	.	TGTGCCAGCAGCGCGGTGGTTGGGGGCATAATGAACACTGAAGCTTTCTTT	CASSAVVGGIMNTEAFF
TRBV29-1	TRBJ1-1	TRBD1	TGCAGCATCGTGACAGGGGGTACGAACACTGAAGCTTTCTTT	CSIVTGGTNTEAFF
TRBV19	TRBJ1-5	.	TGTGCCAGTAGTACCCTTCAGGGCCAAAGCAATCAGCCCCAGCATTTT	CASSTLQGQSNQPQHF
TRBV28	TRBJ1-1	TRBD1	TGTGCCAGCAGTTTATACGGGATCAGACAGGGTTTTCGCACTGAAGCTTTCTTT	CASSLYGIRQGFRTEAFF
TRBV28	TRBJ2-2	.	TGTGCCAGCAGTTTCTCACAAATGGAGACCGGGGAGCTGTTTTTT	CASSFSQMETGELFF
TRBV28	TRBJ2-3	.	TGTGCCAGCAGTTACGGTACGCAGTATTTT	CASSYGTQYF
TRBV5-4	TRBJ1-4	.	TGTGCCAGCAGCTTGTTGGGGGGTGAAAAACTGTTTTTT	CASSLLGGEKLFF
TRBV27	TRBJ2-7	TRBD1	TGTGCCAGCAGTTTATCGAAGGACAGGGGGCTCGAGCAGTACTTC	CASSLSKDRGLEQYF
TRBV5-1	TRBJ1-6	TRBD1	TGCGCCAGCAGCCCGGACAGGGGGAATTCACCCCTCCACTTT	CASSPDRGNSPLHF
TRBV29-1	TRBJ2-3	TRBD2	TGCAGCGTTGAATCTTGGAGTAGCGGGAGGGCCCAAGATACGCAGTATTTT	CSVESWSSGRAQDTQYF
TRBV10-2	TRBJ2-7	TRBD1	TGCGCCAGCAGATTTGCAGGGGGCCACGAGCAGTACTTC	CASRFAGGHEQYF
TRBV2	TRBJ2-1	.	TGTGCCAGCAGTGAATTGGGAGCGGACAATGAGCAGTTCTTC	CASSELGADNEQFF
TRBV7-2	TRBJ2-1	.	TGTGCCAGCAGCTTATTATACACCAGCAATGAGCAGTTCTTC	CASSLLYTSNEQFF
TRBV19	TRBJ2-1	TRBD2	TGTGCCAGTAGTATCATGGCGGGAGGGGACAATGAGCAGTTCTTC	CASSIMAGGDNEQFF
TRBV7-8	TRBJ2-2	.	TGTGCCAGCAGCTCTAGATTAGGGAACACCGGGGAGCTGTTTTTT	CASSSRLGNTGELFF
TRBV6-6	TRBJ2-3	TRBD2	TGTGCCACCTACCCGGGACTAGGGGCAGATACGCAGTATTTT	CATYPGLGADTQYF
TRBV6-1	TRBJ2-5	TRBD2	TGTGCCAGCAGTGAAGCTAGCGGGAGTACGGTAGAGACCCAGTACTTC	CASSEASGSTVETQYF
TRBV19	TRBJ2-7	TRBD2	TGTGCCAGTAGTTATAAGCGGGGACGCACCTACGAGCAGTACTTC	CASSYKRGRTYEQYF
TRBV5-4	TRBJ2-2	TRBD1	TGTGCCAGCAGCCCCCGGGCGGGACAGGGAAACACCGGGGAGCTGTTTTTT	CASSPRAGQGNTGELFF
TRBV11-1	TRBJ1-2	TRBD1	TGTGCCAGCAGTTCAGACAGGGGCGATGGCTACACCTTC	CASSSDRGDGYTF
TRBV9	TRBJ1-3	.	TGTGCCAGCAGCGTAGAGCCGGGGACTGGAAACACCATATATTTT	CASSVEPGTGNTIYF
TRBV6-5	TRBJ2-3	.	TGTGCCAGCAGGGAACAGAGCACAGATACGCAGTATTTT	CASREQSTDTQYF
TRBV5-8	TRBJ1-1	TRBD1	TGTGCCAGCAGCTGGGGACAGGGCCTATGGAACACTGAAGCTTTCTTT	CASSWGQGLWNTEAFF
TRBV7-2	TRBJ2-2	TRBD2	TGTGCCAGCAGCTTATCAGGACTAGCGGGAGGGGTGGACACCGGGGAGCTGTTTTTT	CASSLSGLAGGVDTGELFF
TRBV27	TRBJ2-1	TRBD2	TGTGCCGTCAAGACCGGGGGGGGTGAGCAGTTCTTC	CAVKTGGGEQFF
TRBV7-2	TRBJ2-1	TRBD2	TGTGCCAGCAGCGTCTACGGGACTAGCGGTTACAATGAGCAGTTCTTC	CASSVYGTSGYNEQFF
TRBV18	TRBJ2-1	TRBD2	TGTGCCAGCTCACTAAAGTCTGTAGCGGGAGATTCAAATGAGCAGTTCTTC	CASSLKSVAGDSNEQFF
TRBV29-1	TRBJ2-1	.	TGCAGCGTTGTGAAAACGGGGGGCTATGAGCAGTTCTTC	CSVVKTGGYEQFF
TRBV5-1	TRBJ1-2	TRBD1	TGCGCCAGCAGCTGGGGACAGGGGGAAGGTGGCTACACCTTC	CASSWGQGEGGYTF
TRBV27	TRBJ2-7	TRBD2	TGTGCCAGCAGCCAGGACAGATTAGCGGGGTGGGGGTCCGAGCAGTACTTC	CASSQDRLAGWGSEQYF
TRBV21-1	TRBJ1-4	.	TGTGCCAGAGATGCCACCGACAGGGCTAATGAAAAACTGTTTTTT	CARDATDRANEKLFF
TRBV10-3	TRBJ2-7	TRBD1	TGTGCCATCAGTCGGACAGGGAGTTCCTACGAGCAGTACTTC	CAISRTGSSYEQYF
TRBV28	TRBJ2-3	TRBD1	TGTGCCAGCAGTCCCCGGACAGGGGGTACAGATACGCAGTATTTT	CASSPRTGGTDTQYF
TRBV11-1	TRBJ1-2	.	TGTGCCAGCACCCCCGGAAGGGGAAGAGGCTACACCTTC	CASTPGRGRGYTF
TRBV5-1	TRBJ2-7	TRBD2	TGCGCCAGCAGCCTTACCGGGGGGACCTACGAGCAGTACTTC	CASSLTGGTYEQYF
TRBV13	TRBJ2-5	.	TGTGCCAGCAGCCCTAAGTGGGAGAGAGAGACCCAGTACTTC	CASSPKWERETQYF
TRBV4-1	TRBJ1-5	TRBD1	TGCGCCAGCAGCCGAGACAGGGGGATGAGGCCCCAGCATTTT	CASSRDRGMRPQHF
TRBV2	TRBJ1-6	TRBD1	TGTGCCAGCAGTGCGTGGACAGGAGATAATTCACCCCTCCACTTT	CASSAWTGDNSPLHF
TRBV5-1	TRBJ1-1	.	TGCGCCAGCAGCTTGGCGAGGCGTACCACTGAAGCTTTCTTT	CASSLARRTTEAFF
TRBV10-3	TRBJ2-3	TRBD2	TGTGCCAGCCGGGCTGGGTTTAGCGGGGGTAGCACAGATACGCAGTATTTT	CASRAGFSGGSTDTQYF
TRBV7-9	TRBJ2-2	TRBD1	TGTGCCAGCAGCTTACAGGGGGCCCAGGCCGGGGAGCTGTTTTTT	CASSLQGAQAGELFF
TRBV5-4	TRBJ2-3	TRBD2	TGTGCCAGCAGCCTCCCCGGGACTAGCCTCACAGATACGCAGTATTTT	CASSLPGTSLTDTQYF
TRBV13	TRBJ1-1	TRBD1	TGTGCCAGCAGCGCCGGGACAGTGAACACTGAAGCTTTCTTT	CASSAGTVNTEAFF
TRBV4-1	TRBJ2-7	.	TGCGCCAGCAGACGTATCGCAGGGTCGGGCGAGCAGTACTTC	CASRRIAGSGEQYF
TRBV27	TRBJ2-6	.	TGTGCCAGCACCCTCACCCCACAGGGCAGTGGGGCCAACGTCCTGACTTTC	CASTLTPQGSGANVLTF
TRBV5-8	TRBJ1-5	.	TGTGCCAGCAGCTCCGCGGCTCAGCCCCAGCATTTT	CASSSAAQPQHF
TRBV7-2	TRBJ2-7	.	TGTGCCAGCAGCTTAGTGTCGACTAGTGAGTTCGAGCAGTACTTC	CASSLVSTSEFEQYF
TRBV27	TRBJ2-1	TRBD2	TGTGCCAGCAGTTCTTCTAGACTAGCGGGGAATTACAATGAGCAGTTCTTC	CASSSSRLAGNYNEQFF
TRBV7-2	TRBJ2-7	.	TGTGCCAGCAGCTTAGACGGGAGCGGTACTCCCTACGAGCAGTACTTC	CASSLDGSGTPYEQYF
TRBV14	TRBJ2-1	TRBD2	TGTGCCAGCAGCCAAGGTACCCCACTAGCGGGAGGTGAGCAGTTCTTC	CASSQGTPLAGGEQFF
TRBV27	TRBJ2-1	TRBD2	TGTGCCAGCAGTCGAAGAGCGGGAGCGGATTACAATGAGCAGTTCTTC	CASSRRAGADYNEQFF
TRBV6-5	TRBJ1-1	TRBD1	TGTGCCAGCAGTTACTCGGGACAGATTAACACTGAAGCTTTCTTT	CASSYSGQINTEAFF
TRBV7-3	TRBJ2-2	.	TGTGCCAGCAGCTCCTTAGCCACCGGGGAGCTGTTTTTT	CASSSLATGELFF
TRBV18	TRBJ1-6	.	TGTGCCAGCTCACCAGGAGGACCGAACTCCTATAATTCACCCCTCCACTTT	CASSPGGPNSYNSPLHF
TRBV2	TRBJ1-5	.	TGTGCCAGCACCAGAGCAGGAAATCAGCCCCAGCATTTT	CASTRAGNQPQHF